This T cell receptor beta chain was recorded in a study of radiotherapy plus CTLA-4 blockade in lung cancer. As for this clone: The antigen remains unidentified.

Only in-frame clones appear in the TCRdb table, and some are missing; sequencing was by immunoSEQ multiplex PCR. The sample records under 55,000 clones, 75% to 90% being singletons. Whole-study results and caveats: There was expansion of tumor-derived TCR clones in blood after radiotherapy plus ipilimumab.

The sequenced sample was peripheral blood, obtained from a patient treated with radiotherapy plus ipilimumab. The receptor comes from a human donor with non-small cell lung cancer who had stable disease on radiotherapy plus ipilimumab.

The CDR3 DNA reads TGTGCCAGCAGTTTTCTGCTTCGGACAGGACACACAGATACGCAGTATTTT. It is translated as CASSFLLRTGHTDTQYF. This chain links TRBV28 with TRBJ2-3, with 7 bases identical to TRBD1. Germline V gene lookup returns CDR1 MDHEN and CDR2 SYDVKM. Losses at the gene ends were 3 bases for V and 2 bases for J; bases not matched to a gene: 11. The CDR3 spans 17 residues.